What follows is one TCR beta chain and its context. No antigen is known for it. These data belong to a study of graft-versus-host responses after intestinal transplantation. Looking at the study overall: Multivisceral, liver-intestinal, or isolated intestinal grafts were transplanted into recipients. All of the recipients had induction that used anti-thymocyte globulin, then tacrolimus and steroids for approximately 3 years. Study-wide points: Recipient marrow held GvH clones, some first seen in ileum or blood. High graft-versus-host to host-versus-graft clonal ratios were found in allografts of patients who had graft-donor T cell macrochimerism.

This CDR3 has 16 residues. The ends were cut back, 5 bases at V and 8 bases at J, with 21 bases in the middle. CDR1 and CDR2 from the germline V gene are SEHNR and FQNEAQ (reference sequence). TCRdb's copy holds only in-frame clones and misses some; the assay was immunoSEQ multiplex PCR. This sample has 85,000 to 100,000 clones, with around nine tenths found just once. The sequence derives from a human donor who received an intestinal transplant. The sequencing used unstimulated CD4+ T cells sorted from spleen or lymph node cells, collected before intestinal transplant. The chain is built from TRBV7-9 and TRBJ1-4; D possibly corresponds to TRBD1 (6 bases). Written as DNA, the CDR3 is TGTGCCAGCAGCGTACTGACAGGCCAAGGGCGGGAAAAACTGTTTTTT. This translates into CASSVLTGQGREKLFF.